Listed here are 3 T cell receptor beta chains from one sample, sequenced in a study of somatic mutations in cytotoxic T cells in rheumatoid arthritis. This table comes from immunoSEQ multiplex PCR, and its TCRdb copy is limited to in-frame clones, with some not included. The sample records about 11,000 clones, about 80% being singletons. Sample: CD8+ T cells sorted from blood. The receptors shown here come from an adult with rheumatoid arthritis.

The chain recombines TRBV7-9 with TRBJ2-7; 7 nucleotides align to TRBD1. The CDR3 length is 13 residues. CDR1 is SEHNR and CDR2 is FQNEAQ in the germline V gene (reference sequence). After removal of 5 bases from V and 2 bases from J, the junction contained 3 bases not matched to a gene. CDR3 protein: CASSRGTAYEQYF. CDR3 nucleotide sequence: TGTGCCAGCAGCCGAGGGACAGCCTACGAGCAGTACTTC.

This sequence joins TRBV6-4 and TRBJ2-3; 14 positions agree with TRBD2. With V trimmed by 4 bases and J by 4 bases, 4 bases remained unmatched. The CDR3 runs 16 residues. Germline CDR1 reads MRHNA; CDR2 reads SNTAGT. CDR3 region: CASSVETSGGADTQYF. For the CDR3, the DNA is TGTGCCAGCAGTGTCGAGACTAGCGGGGGGGCAGATACGCAGTATTTT.

The CDR3: CASSRSSYEQYF. The CDR3 nucleotides read TGTGCCAGCAGCCGTTCCAGCTACGAGCAGTACTTC. The chain links TRBV13 to TRBJ2-7; D not resolved. Between the trimmed V and J ends, which lost 5 bases and 3 bases, there was a span of 8 bases. The CDR3 extends over 12 amino acids. Germline V gives CDR1 PRHDT, CDR2 FYEKMQ (reference sequence).